What follows describes a single T cell receptor beta chain. Its antigen is unidentified. These data belong to a study of T cell responses to AZD1222 COVID-19 vaccine. Study-level points and caveats: Without day 14 samples, only post-peak T cell repertoires were studied. Only five or six AZD1222 recipients tested seropositive at baseline.

It was second doses at about 4 or about 12 weeks that were pooled. Trimming cost V 4 bases and J 4 bases; bases outside gene matches: 3. Looked up from germline, CDR1 is SGHVS and CDR2 is FQNEAQ. This CDR3 spans 14 amino acids. TCRdb's table, derived via immunoSEQ multiplex PCR, lists solely in-frame clones and lacks some. The repertoire holds around 140,000 clones, with 80% to 95% as singletons. The receptor comes from an adult who received the AZD1222 COVID-19 vaccine. The input for sequencing was peripheral blood, taken 28 days after the second AZD1222 dose. The chain recombines TRBV7-8 with TRBJ2-7, with 11 bases lining up with TRBD1. The DNA for the CDR3 is TGTGCCAGCAGCTGGGACAGGGGGTGGTACGAGCAGTACTTC. It codes for CASSWDRGWYEQYF.